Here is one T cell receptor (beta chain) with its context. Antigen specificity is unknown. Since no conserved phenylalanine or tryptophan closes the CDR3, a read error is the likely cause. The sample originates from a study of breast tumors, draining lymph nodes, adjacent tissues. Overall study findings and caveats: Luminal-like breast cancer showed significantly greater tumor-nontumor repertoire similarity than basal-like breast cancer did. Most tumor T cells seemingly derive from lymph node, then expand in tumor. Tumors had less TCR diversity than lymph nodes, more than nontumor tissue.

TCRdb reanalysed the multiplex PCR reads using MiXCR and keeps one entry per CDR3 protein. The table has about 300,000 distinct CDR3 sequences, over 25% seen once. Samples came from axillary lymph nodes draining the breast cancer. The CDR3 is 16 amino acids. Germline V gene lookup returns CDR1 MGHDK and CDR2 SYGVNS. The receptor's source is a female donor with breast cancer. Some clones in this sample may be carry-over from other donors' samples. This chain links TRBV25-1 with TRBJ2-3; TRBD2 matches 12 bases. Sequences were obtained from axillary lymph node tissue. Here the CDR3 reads CVSSAPTSGSTDTQYL. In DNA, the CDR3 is TGTGTCAGCAGTGCACCGACTAGCGGGAGTACAGATACGCAGTATCTT.